The clone carrying this T cell receptor beta chain was recorded only once. Its specificity is not known. This entry belongs to a study of Ad26.COV2.S vaccination and SARS-CoV-2 variants. This CDR3 is built from 13 residues. Looked up from germline, CDR1 is WNHNN and CDR2 is SYGVQD (reference sequence). With V trimmed by 6 bases and J by 5 bases, 6 bases remained unmatched. Study results and limitations: Researchers reported similar non-spike TCR breadth in vaccine and placebo recipients.

The table came from immunoSEQ multiplex PCR; TCRdb's copy has only in-frame clones and leaves some out. The sample includes about 400,000 clones, approximately 86% of them seen just once. Regarding treatment: approximately 18 received Ad26.COV2.S at low or high dose, single or two shots; about 5 received placebo; per-sample allocation not given. Material that was analyzed had been drawn on day 63 after the first vaccine or placebo injection. The specimen was peripheral blood, collected in a trial of Ad26.COV2.S vaccine versus placebo. This TCR was sampled from a person between 18 and 60 years old who received the Ad26.COV2.S COVID-19 vaccine or a placebo. The chain recombines TRBV10-1 with TRBJ1-1, with 7 nucleotides matching TRBD1. CDR3 DNA sequence: TGCGCCAGCAGGGCAGGGGGGTCAACTGAAGCTTTCTTT. Residues: CASRAGGSTEAFF.